Each of the 31 T cell receptor beta chains below was sequenced from the same sample in a study of CD8+CD57+ T cells in acquired aplastic anemia. Profiling of TCR beta VDJ combinations and CDR3 sequences used genomic DNA as template. TCRdb re-analysed the reads in MiXCR, keeping a single row per CDR3 protein. Of 150,000 to 200,000 distinct CDR3 sequences listed, approximately 40% are singletons. Sequencing used sorted CD4+, CD8+, or CD8+CD57+ T cells (not recorded which) from PBMCs. These receptors originate from a human donor in good health.

The V call is TRBV29-1, the J call TRBJ1-2, with a possible D match to TRBD1 (5 bases). V lost 0 bases and J lost 1, with 18 bases in between. From germline, CDR1 is SQVTM and CDR2 ANQGSEA. The CDR3 covers 17 residues. The CDR3 DNA sequence: TGCAGCGTTGAAGAAGTGCTGGGGACGGTGGGTAACTATGGCTACACCTTC. Encoded protein: CSVEEVLGTVGNYGYTF.

This clonotype was seen at least ten times. The chain couples TRBV25-1 to TRBJ2-1; a possible D gene is TRBD1 (6 bases). CDR1 and CDR2 from the germline V gene are MGHDK and SYGVNS. The V and J ends lost 7 bases and 3 bases respectively, with 10 bases between them. This CDR3 is 13 amino acids long. The DNA for the CDR3 is TGTGCCAGCAAAGGACAGATCTACAATGAGCAGTTCTTC. Its translation: CASKGQIYNEQFF. The full variable domain, in which reference TRBV25-1 and TRBJ2-1 provide the parts outside the CDR3, is EADIYQTPRYLVIGTGKKITLECSQTMGHDKMYWYQQDPGMELHLIHYSYGVNSTEKGDLSSESTVSRIRTEHFPLTLESARPSHTSQYLCASKGQIYNEQFFGPGTRLTVL.

As concerns this clonotype: At one boundary the junction diverges from the germline segment, which might be a read error. This chain joins TRBV10-3 and TRBJ2-3; a weak D match, TRBD1 (6 bases). Germline CDR1 and CDR2: ENHRY and SYGVKD. The CDR3 is made up of 14 amino acids. CDR3 nucleotide sequence: TGTGCCATCAGTGGACCATTGGGGGCAGGTACGCAGTATTTC. Its translation: CAISGPLGAGTQYF.

The table lists this clonotype with many counts. The rearrangement joins TRBV20-1 to TRBJ2-2; no reliable D call. Germline V gene data show CDR1 as DFQATT and CDR2 as SNEGSKA (reference sequence). Trimming took 5 bases from V and 5 from J, leaving 9 bases between them. The CDR3 sequence is 12 residues long. The CDR3 DNA is TGCAGTGCTCAATCCATAACCGGGGAGCTGTTTTTT. This encodes CSAQSITGELFF.

This clonotype was recorded a few times. The rearrangement uses TRBV4-1 and TRBJ1-5, with a possible D match to TRBD1 (5 bases). There are 17 residues in the CDR3. The germline CDR1 and CDR2 sequences are MGHRA and YSYEKL. V was shortened by 1 base and J by 1 base, with 14 bases between the two germline ends. The CDR3 region is CASSQGRARGSNQPQHF. The CDR3 region has the DNA TGCGCCAGCAGCCAAGGTAGGGCCCGGGGGAGCAATCAGCCCCAGCATTTT.

The chain is built from TRBV15 and TRBJ1-1; D is ambiguous. The CDR3 covers 16 residues. The germline V gene encodes CDR1 LNHNV and CDR2 YYDKDF (reference sequence). Trimming pared 9 bases from V and 2 bases from J, leaving 22 bases between. The CDR3 sequence is CATQLVKNSPNTEAFF. In nucleotides, the CDR3 is TGTGCCACTCAATTAGTAAAAAACAGCCCTAACACTGAAGCTTTCTTT. Full variable domain (outside the CDR3, taken from reference TRBV15 and TRBJ1-1): DAMVIQNPRYQVTQFGKPVTLSCSQTLNHNVMYWYQQKSSQAPKLLFHYYDKDFNNEADTPDNFQSRRPNTSFCFLDIRSPGLGDTAMYLCATQLVKNSPNTEAFFGQGTRLTVV.

This rearrangement joins TRBV9 to TRBJ1-5; perhaps TRBD1 as D (5 bases). The CDR3 loop spans 15 amino acids. V lost 4 bases, J lost 5 bases, and 16 bases lay in between. Germline assignment: CDR1 SGDLS and CDR2 YYNGEE. CDR3 coding DNA: TGTGCCAGCAGCCCTACGTCGGGGCTCGATCAGCCCCAGCATTTT. Translating it yields CASSPTSGLDQPQHF.

This clonotype was counted ten times or more. The CDR3 reads CASSHAGVSFGEQYF. CDR3 in DNA: TGTGCCAGCAGCCATGCAGGGGTTAGCTTCGGCGAGCAGTACTTC. V is TRBV14 and J is TRBJ2-7; D perhaps matches TRBD1 (6 bases). The V and J ends lost 3 bases and 6 bases respectively, with 18 bases between them. Germline values: CDR1 SGHDN, CDR2 FVKESK. The CDR3 is 15 amino acids. The variable domain in full, completed from reference TRBV14 and TRBJ2-7, reads EAGVTQFPSHSVIEKGQTVTLRCDPISGHDNLYWYRRVMGKEIKFLLHFVKESKQDESGMPNNRFLAERTGGTYSTLKVQPAELEDSGVYFCASSHAGVSFGEQYFGPGTRLTVT.

This clonotype was observed at least ten times. The chain uses TRBV5-8 and TRBJ1-5; D may be TRBD1 (6 bases). Trimming shortened V by 0 bases and J by 0 bases, and 7 bases separated the two germline ends. This CDR3 is 15 amino acids long. The germline V gene has CDR1 SGHTS and CDR2 YDEGEE. CDR3 loop: CASSLEGHSNQPQHF. DNA for the CDR3: TGTGCCAGCAGCTTGGAGGGACATAGCAATCAGCCCCAGCATTTT. Complete variable domain (other parts from reference TRBV5-8 and TRBJ1-5): EAGVTQSPTHLIKTRGQQATLRCSPISGHTSVYWYQQALGLGLQFLLWYDEGEERNRGNFPPRFSGRQFPNYSSELNVNALELEDSALYLCASSLEGHSNQPQHFGDGTRLSIL.

The gene calls are TRBV11-3 and TRBJ1-2; 10 nucleotides line up with TRBD1. CDR1 is SGHNT and CDR2 is YENEEA in the germline V gene. Losses at the gene ends were 5 bases for V and 3 bases for J; bases not matched to a gene: 6. The CDR3 is made up of 15 amino acids. Written as DNA, the CDR3 is TGTGCCAGCAGCCCGACAGGGGGCGTCTACTATGGCTACACCTTC. This gives the protein CASSPTGGVYYGYTF.

To note about this clonotype: A junction boundary mismatches the germline segment, possibly from a read error. V and J are TRBV7-2 and TRBJ2-5; D call uncertain. This CDR3 spans 15 amino acids. Germline V lookup: CDR1 SGHTA, CDR2 FQGNSA. CDR3 region: CASSRGYMNQGTQYF. The CDR3 DNA reads as TGTGCCAGCAGCCGCGGATACATGAATCAAGGGACCCAGTACTTC.

The rearrangement joins TRBV10-3 to TRBJ1-2, with D maybe TRBD1 (5 bases). Germline V CDR1 and CDR2: ENHRY, SYGVKD. This CDR3 is 14 amino acids long. V was pared by 11 bases and J by 0 bases, with 16 bases between. Here the CDR3 reads CASGKQETNYGYTF. The CDR3 nucleotides read TGTGCCTCGGGGAAACAGGAGACTAACTATGGCTACACCTTC.

The sample holds many counts of this clonotype. CDR3 amino acids: CSANGGRVNEQFF. The CDR3 nucleotides read TGCAGTGCTAATGGGGGGCGGGTCAATGAGCAGTTCTTC. The V and J genes are TRBV20-1 and TRBJ2-1; D is possibly TRBD1 or TRBD2 (6 bases each). Trimming cost V 4 bases and J 6 bases, with 13 bases left between them. CDR1 and CDR2 (germline): DFQATT, SNEGSKA (reference sequence). The CDR3 is made up of 13 amino acids.

This clonotype was picked up many times. The genes are TRBV6-1 and TRBJ1-5; 7 bases fit TRBD1. CDR3 size: 13 residues. Trimming removed 8 bases from V and 4 bases from J; junction bases left unmatched: 5. Germline V gives CDR1 MNHNS, CDR2 SASEGT. Here the CDR3 reads CASGTQGNQPQHF. The CDR3 DNA follows: TGTGCCAGCGGGACACAGGGGAATCAGCCCCAGCATTTT.

There are many counts of this clonotype. This rearrangement joins TRBV5-1 to TRBJ2-5; D is perhaps TRBD1 (6 bases). Per the germline V gene, CDR1 is SGHRS and CDR2 is YFSETQ. V gave up 2 bases and J gave up 5 bases, with 13 bases separating them. The CDR3 runs 14 residues. The CDR3 here is CASSFKAGVETQYF. The CDR3 nucleotides are TGCGCCAGCAGCTTTAAGGCAGGGGTGGAGACCCAGTACTTC.

This clonotype came up once. CDR3 coding DNA: TGCAGTGCAAAGACCGGGACTAGGTACTACGAGCAGTACTTC. It is translated as CSAKTGTRYYEQYF. J is TRBJ2-7 and V is TRBV20-1; 8 nucleotides match TRBD2. V lost 6 bases and J lost 3; bases outside the gene matches: 10. This CDR3 has 14 amino acids. Germline lookup yields CDR1 DFQATT and CDR2 SNEGSKA (reference sequence).

About this clonotype itself: Being one base from a much bigger clone, this may be a read error. The chain combines TRBV4-1 with TRBJ1-2; D possibly corresponds to TRBD1 (5 bases). The CDR3 runs 16 residues. Germline lookup yields CDR1 MGHRA and CDR2 YSYEKL. V dropped 4 bases and J dropped 0 bases, with 15 bases sitting between them. The CDR3 DNA reads as TGCGCCAGCAGCCCGGTAAGGGGCAGAGCTAACTATGGCTACACCTTC. Protein: CASSPVRGRANYGYTF.

Points on this clonotype: Just one base apart from a much larger clone, this may be a read error. The chain has TRBV6-2 or TRBV6-3 and TRBJ1-2, with D unclear. Looked up from germline, CDR1 is MNHEY and CDR2 is SVGEGT. The CDR3 extends over 14 amino acids. The CDR3 spells CASGYGQIKNSYTF. For the CDR3, the DNA is TGTGCCAGCGGTTACGGCCAGATCAAGAATAGCTACACCTTC.

In this sample, this clonotype turned up many times. This sequence joins TRBV10-3 and TRBJ2-1; D gene ambiguous. This CDR3 is built from 16 residues. Germline-derived CDR1 and CDR2 are ENHRY and SYGVKD. The V end was cut by 3 bases, the J end by 0 bases, with 12 bases between. The CDR3 loop reads CAISDPAPSSYNEQFF. In DNA, the CDR3 is TGTGCCATCAGTGACCCCGCACCGAGCTCCTACAATGAGCAGTTCTTC.

The chain recombines TRBV18 with TRBJ2-7; D is undetermined. The CDR3 totals 15 residues. From germline, CDR1 is KGHSH and CDR2 LQKENI. V was pared by 2 bases and J by 5 bases, with 16 bases between. The CDR3 sequence is CASSPEERVRDEQYF. The DNA of the CDR3 is TGTGCCAGCTCACCAGAAGAAAGGGTGAGAGACGAGCAGTACTTC.

This chain joins TRBV19 and TRBJ2-1, with 7 bases aligning to TRBD2. Germline CDR1 and CDR2: LNHDA and SQIVND (reference sequence). The junction had 10 bases not matched to a gene; V was cut back by 8 bases and J by 6 bases. CDR3 length: 14 amino acids. The CDR3 region has the DNA TGTGCCAGTGGGGATTGGACTAGGCTCAATGAGCAGTTCTTC. Translation gives CASGDWTRLNEQFF.

V and J are TRBV9 and TRBJ1-1; the D is unclear. Trimming removed 4 bases at V and 11 bases at J, with 15 bases between. The CDR3 spans 12 residues. CDR1 is SGDLS and CDR2 is YYNGEE in the germline V gene. For the CDR3, the DNA is TGTGCCAGCAGCCCAATAAGCAGGATGGCTTTCTTT. It is translated as CASSPISRMAFF.

This clonotype was counted ten times or more. CDR3 in DNA: TGTGCCAGCAGCCCTGGGACAGCGAACTATGGCTACACCTTC. This encodes CASSPGTANYGYTF. The V gene is TRBV5-4, the J gene TRBJ1-2, with TRBD1 identical over 7 bases. The V gene end was trimmed by 4 bases and the J gene end by 2 bases; junction bases not matched to a gene: 5. CDR1 is SGHNT and CDR2 is YYREEE in the germline V gene (reference sequence). This CDR3 comprises 14 residues. The variable domain in full, with the rest retrieved from reference TRBV5-4 and TRBJ1-2, is ETGVTQSPTHLIKTRGQQVTLRCSSQSGHNTVSWYQQALGQGPQFIFQYYREEENGRGNFPPRFSGLQFPNYSSELNVNALELDDSALYLCASSPGTANYGYTFGSGTRLTVV.

As concerns this clonotype: A much more abundant neighbour one base away suggests this may be a read error. The CDR3 carries no conserved terminal phenylalanine or tryptophan, so it likely arises from a read error. The V gene is TRBV11-3, the J gene TRBJ1-1; 7 bases are shared with TRBD1. Germline V gives CDR1 SGHNT, CDR2 YENEEA. The CDR3 has 15 amino acids. V lost 1 base and J lost 3; bases outside the gene matches: 5. CDR3 DNA sequence: TGTGCCAGCAGCTTAGTTGGAGGGGGCGACACTGAAGCTTTCTCT. Encoded protein: CASSLVGGGDTEAFS.

Ten or more counts support this clonotype. The rearrangement joins TRBV9 to TRBJ1-2, with a weak D call TRBD1 (6 bases). In germline, CDR1 is SGDLS, CDR2 YYNGEE. Trimming left V 0 bases short and J 8 bases short, with 17 bases between. This CDR3 has 15 residues. For the CDR3, the DNA is TGTGCCAGCAGCGTAGGTATAGGGGGAGTGGAAGGCTACACCTTC. The encoded protein is CASSVGIGGVEGYTF.

The CDR3 loop is CATTGTGGFNEQYF. The CDR3 nucleotides are TGTGCCACGACAGGGACAGGGGGATTCAACGAGCAGTACTTC. The J gene is TRBJ2-7, the V gene TRBV15, with 11 bases identical to TRBD1. The V and J ends lost 9 bases and 5 bases, in that order; junction bases with no gene match: 9. The germline V gene has CDR1 LNHNV and CDR2 YYDKDF (reference sequence). The CDR3 is made up of 14 amino acids.

This clonotype turned up a few times. One end of the junction fails to match germline, which may point to a read error. The chain joins TRBV14 to TRBJ1-6; D is unresolved. The CDR3 has 13 amino acids. Per germline, CDR1 SGHDN and CDR2 FVKESK. The CDR3 region has the DNA TGCCCACTAAGTTTGATGGTGGGTTCACCCCTCCACTTT. Translation gives CPLSLMVGSPLHF.

V gene TRBV5-1 combines with J gene TRBJ2-1, with 8 bases that match TRBD2. The V and J ends lost 0 bases and 4 bases, in that order; junction bases with no gene match: 3. The CDR3 totals 15 residues. Germline-derived CDR1 and CDR2 are SGHRS and YFSETQ. This chain's CDR3 is CASSLGGGPYNEQFF. CDR3 nucleotide sequence: TGCGCCAGCAGCTTGGGCGGGGGGCCGTACAATGAGCAGTTCTTC.

Turning to this clonotype: One end of the junction does not line up with germline, which may come from a read error. The chain is built from TRBV7-7 and TRBJ1-6; no clear D gene. The CDR3 runs 16 residues. CDR1 is SSHAT and CDR2 is FNYEAQ in the germline V gene (reference sequence). DNA for the CDR3: TGTGCTAGCAGCATGGCAGGACCTTCTAATAATTCACCCCTCCACTTT. It yields the protein CASSMAGPSNNSPLHF.

This clonotype was detected ten times or more. The V and J genes are TRBV6-1 and TRBJ1-6, with 7 nucleotides matching TRBD1. From germline, CDR1 is MNHNS and CDR2 SASEGT. Unmatched junction bases numbered 11, after V lost 10 bases and J lost 8 bases. This CDR3 has 14 residues. The CDR3 DNA sequence: TGTGCCACCAACAGGGGCGGGCTCGATTCACCCCTCCACTTT. Translated, it gives CATNRGGLDSPLHF.

This chain joins TRBV19 and TRBJ1-2; D possibly corresponds to TRBD1 (5 bases). CDR3 size: 14 residues. CDR1 is LNHDA, CDR2 SQIVND, per germline (reference sequence). The V and J ends lost 5 bases and 2 bases respectively, with 12 bases between them. CDR3 residues: CASSVIGTNYGYTF. For the CDR3, the DNA is TGTGCCAGTAGTGTTATCGGGACCAACTATGGCTACACCTTC.